This paragraph covers one T cell receptor (beta chain) sequence. This sample was included in a study of T cell changes during pregnancy in multiple sclerosis. TCRdb keeps only in-frame clones here, not all; method: immunoSEQ multiplex PCR. Of 35,000 or so clones listed, approximately 89% were seen once; the top ten hold 0.78%. V gave up 4 bases and J gave up 4 bases; unmatched junction bases: 5. Per the germline V gene, CDR1 is MNHEY and CDR2 is SMNVEV (reference sequence). The CDR3 runs 16 residues. Specimen: CD4+ T cells from peripheral blood mononuclear cells, collected after pregnancy. The clonotype originates from a female donor in good health, enrolled as a control in a pregnancy study. This rearrangement joins TRBV27 to TRBJ2-7, with 15 bases matching TRBD2. CDR3 sequence (DNA): TGTGCCAGCAGTTCGGCCGGACTAGCGGGGGGGTACGAGCAGTACTTC. It codes for CASSSAGLAGGYEQYF.